A single sample is the source of the 5 T cell receptor beta chains below, sequenced in a study of regulatory T cells in long-lasting Graves disease. Time point denoted: newly diagnosed GD, antithyroid drugs for less than 3 months. The TCR library was made from RNA that had been extracted from PBMCs in TRIzol. HTBI primers from iRepertoire and Arm-PCR of CDR3 regions yielded the TCR beta libraries. TCRdb called the multiplex PCR reads again in MiXCR, with one record for every CDR3 protein. The data show about 350,000 distinct CDR3 sequences, 15% to 20% seen once. This sample also appeared in a second study, on T cells in Graves' hyperthyroidism and ophthalmopathy.

Source: peripheral blood mononuclear cells (PBMCs), taken at new diagnosis, from a patient treated with antithyroid drugs. The origin of the receptors is a woman in her late teens or twenties with Graves disease.

This clonotype occurred many times. This chain joins TRBV3-1 and TRBJ2-1, with 8 bases aligning to TRBD2. V was clipped by 1 base and J by 8 bases; unmatched bases: 10. The CDR3 is 16 residues long. Germline CDR1 LGHDT, CDR2 YNNKEL (reference sequence). The CDR3 DNA reads as TGTGCCAGCAGCCAAGGGCGGGGACTAGTCGGCGATGAGCAGTTCTTC. Its translation is CASSQGRGLVGDEQFF.

This clonotype was seen repeatedly, ten times or more. Written as DNA, the CDR3 is TGTGCCAGCAGCGTAGGAGGGGGGCTCCAAGAGACCCAGTACTTC. It specifies CASSVGGGLQETQYF. V usage is TRBV9 and J usage is TRBJ2-5; D possibly matches TRBD1 or TRBD2 (6 bases each). V lost 0 bases and J lost 1, with 10 bases in between. The V gene's germline CDR1 is SGDLS and CDR2 YYNGEE. This CDR3 region has 15 residues.

This clonotype has a count of ten or more. The chain joins TRBV12-3 or TRBV12-4 to TRBJ2-7, with 10 bases that match TRBD1. Trimming at V came to 7 bases and at J to 1 base, leaving 4 bases not matched to a gene. The CDR3 length is 14 residues. The CDR3 DNA reads TGTGCCAGCACCGGGGACAGGGGATCCTACGAGCAGTACTTC. Translating it yields CASTGDRGSYEQYF.

This clonotype was observed at least ten times. The chain combines TRBV7-9 with TRBJ2-1, with 9 bases that match TRBD2. The germline V gene has CDR1 SEHNR and CDR2 FQNEAQ (reference sequence). This CDR3 contains 16 residues. V lost 6 bases, J lost 10 bases, and 16 bases stayed unmatched. This CDR3 reads CASRKEALAGRGEQFF. The CDR3 DNA reads TGTGCCAGCAGAAAAGAAGCACTAGCGGGCCGTGGAGAGCAGTTCTTC.

The V gene is TRBV27, the J gene TRBJ2-1, with a possible D match to TRBD1 (5 bases). CDR3 length: 13 amino acids. Deletions cut 4 bases from V and 6 bases from J, with 10 bases between. Per germline, CDR1 MNHEY and CDR2 SMNVEV (reference sequence). The chain's CDR3 is CASSYVGLNEQFF. CDR3 DNA: TGTGCCAGCAGTTACGTGGGGCTCAATGAGCAGTTCTTC.